These 14 T cell receptor beta chains were sequenced from one sample in a study of T cell responses to AZD1222 COVID-19 vaccine. The method was immunoSEQ multiplex PCR; TCRdb's version includes in-frame clones alone and lacks a portion of them. The repertoire consists of approximately 140,000 clones, with about 95% occurring once and the leading ten covering roughly 1.3%. The sequencing here drew on peripheral blood, taken on day 0 of AZD1222 vaccination. The source is an adult in good health.

The CDR3 region is CASRQLFQQGLGGYSNQPQHF. The CDR3 DNA follows: TGTGCCAGCAGGCAGCTCTTCCAACAGGGGCTAGGGGGTTATAGCAATCAGCCCCAGCATTTT. J is TRBJ1-5 and V is TRBV27, with 7 positions matching TRBD1. Trimming removed 6 bases from V and 0 bases from J; junction bases left unmatched: 23. This CDR3 is 21 amino acids long. Germline V CDR1 and CDR2: MNHEY, SMNVEV (reference sequence).

This clone was picked up one time. The chain combines TRBV18 with TRBJ1-2, with 7 bases matching TRBD1. CDR3 length equals 19 residues. The germline CDR1 and CDR2 sequences are KGHSH and LQKENI. After removal of 2 bases from V and 0 bases from J, the junction contained 15 bases not matched to a gene. The CDR3 nucleotides read TGTGCCAGCTCACCAGTCCCCGACAGGGCGATTTTAGCTAACTATGGCTACACCTTC. It specifies CASSPVPDRAILANYGYTF.

The rearrangement links TRBV9 to TRBJ2-2; a weak D match, TRBD2 (6 bases). The CDR3 consists of 14 residues. V gave up 8 bases and J gave up 2 bases, with 13 bases separating them. Germline loops: CDR1 SGDLS, CDR2 YYNGEE. This CDR3 is CASRFSGNTGELFF. The CDR3 DNA follows: TGTGCCAGTAGATTTAGCGGAAACACCGGGGAGCTGTTTTTT.

CDR3 bases: TGTGCCAGCAGCAAAGACAGGGGCTTACGCCTCGGAGGGAACACTGAAGCTTTCTTT. Its protein product is CASSKDRGLRLGGNTEAFF. The chain carries TRBV6-2 or TRBV6-3 and TRBJ1-1; TRBD1 agrees at 8 bases. The CDR3 consists of 19 residues. Germline V gives CDR1 MNHEY, CDR2 SVGEGT. V gave up 6 bases and J gave up 1 base; unmatched junction bases: 19.

This sequence joins TRBV30 and TRBJ1-6; D is ambiguous. In germline, CDR1 is GTSNPN, CDR2 SVGIG (reference sequence). CDR3 length equals 15 residues. Deletions cut 1 base from V and 5 bases from J, with 12 bases between. CDR3 DNA: TGTGCCTGGAGTGAAGTTTCGAGTAATAATTCACCCCTCCACTTT. Amino acid sequence: CAWSEVSSNNSPLHF. Combining the CDR3 with reference TRBV30 and TRBJ1-6 gives the whole variable domain SQTIHQWPATLVQPVGSPLSLECTVEGTSNPNLYWYRQAAGRGLQLLFYSVGIGQISSEVPQNLSASRPQDRQFILSSKKLLLSDSGFYLCAWSEVSSNNSPLHFGNGTRLTVT.

The chain is built from TRBV5-5 and TRBJ1-1; no clear D gene. The germline V gene encodes CDR1 SGHKS and CDR2 YYEKEE (reference sequence). Trimming removed 4 bases from V and 2 bases from J, with 9 bases in between. This CDR3 is 13 amino acids long. The CDR3 nucleotides are TGTGCCAGCAGCCCGGGTGTTAACACTGAAGCTTTCTTT. Encoded protein: CASSPGVNTEAFF.

The genes are TRBV15 and TRBJ1-5, with D possibly being TRBD1 (5 bases). The CDR3 is 14 residues long. Germline CDR1 and CDR2: LNHNV and YYDKDF (reference sequence). Between the trimmed V and J ends, which lost 1 base and 6 bases, there was a span of 10 bases. CDR3 amino acids: CATSRARGTQPQHF. In nucleotides, the CDR3 is TGTGCCACCAGCAGAGCAAGGGGAACTCAGCCCCAGCATTTT.

The chain couples TRBV5-6 to TRBJ2-7, with D hard to call. The germline V gene has CDR1 SGHDT and CDR2 YYEEEE. This CDR3 is 12 amino acids long. The CDR3 protein is CASSHRLGSLNV. The CDR3, as DNA: TGTGCCAGCAGCCACCGGTTAGGGTCACTTAACGTC.

This chain links TRBV4-1 with TRBJ1-1; no reliable D call. The CDR3 runs to 14 residues. Per germline, CDR1 MGHRA and CDR2 YSYEKL. V was shortened by 0 bases and J by 3 bases, with 8 bases between the two germline ends. CDR3 loop: CASSQDRADTEAFF. The CDR3 DNA sequence: TGCGCCAGCAGCCAAGATAGGGCGGACACTGAAGCTTTCTTT.

The chain has TRBV5-4 and TRBJ1-3, with D uncertain. Germline-derived CDR1 and CDR2 are SGHNT and YYREEE (reference sequence). V was shortened by 4 bases and J by 0 bases, with 11 bases between the two germline ends. CDR3 length: 15 residues. The CDR3 nucleotides read TGTGCCAGCAGCATAACGACTCACTCTGGAAACACCATATATTTT. Translated: CASSITTHSGNTIYF. The entire variable domain, with the rest obtained from reference TRBV5-4 and TRBJ1-3, is as follows: ETGVTQSPTHLIKTRGQQVTLRCSSQSGHNTVSWYQQALGQGPQFIFQYYREEENGRGNFPPRFSGLQFPNYSSELNVNALELDDSALYLCASSITTHSGNTIYFGEGSWLTVV.

This chain connects TRBV19 to TRBJ1-2, with D hard to call. Trimming removed 4 bases from V and 6 bases from J, with 12 bases in between. The CDR3 sequence is 13 residues long. CDR1 is LNHDA, CDR2 SQIVND, per germline (reference sequence). In DNA, the CDR3 is TGTGCCAGTAGTAATAAGGGATCGGATGGCTACACCTTC. It encodes CASSNKGSDGYTF.

The chain carries TRBV4-1 and TRBJ1-2; perhaps TRBD1 as D (6 bases). The length of the CDR3 is 17 residues. The germline V and J ends were trimmed by 2 bases and 6 bases, with 22 bases remaining between them. The germline gives CDR1 MGHRA, CDR2 YSYEKL. Here the CDR3 DNA reads TGCGCCAGCAGCCAAATGACGATAGTCCAGGGGAGGCATGGCTACACCTTC. Amino acid sequence: CASSQMTIVQGRHGYTF.

The CDR3 protein is CASSYIAGGFDTQYF. CDR3 nucleotide sequence: TGTGCCAGCAGCTATATAGCGGGAGGGTTCGATACGCAGTATTTT. This chain links TRBV7-2 with TRBJ2-3, with TRBD2 identical over 11 bases. V was clipped by 4 bases and J by 6 bases; unmatched bases: 6. The CDR3 is made up of 15 amino acids. Germline V gene data show CDR1 as SGHTA and CDR2 as FQGNSA.

This chain connects TRBV19 to TRBJ2-1; tentatively, D is TRBD2 (5 bases). The CDR3 runs 15 residues. Trimming stripped 4 bases from V and 1 base from J, with 11 bases between. Germline values: CDR1 LNHDA, CDR2 SQIVND (reference sequence). CDR3 sequence: CASSNLAASYNEQFF. CDR3 nucleotide sequence: TGTGCCAGTAGTAACCTAGCTGCATCCTACAATGAGCAGTTCTTC.